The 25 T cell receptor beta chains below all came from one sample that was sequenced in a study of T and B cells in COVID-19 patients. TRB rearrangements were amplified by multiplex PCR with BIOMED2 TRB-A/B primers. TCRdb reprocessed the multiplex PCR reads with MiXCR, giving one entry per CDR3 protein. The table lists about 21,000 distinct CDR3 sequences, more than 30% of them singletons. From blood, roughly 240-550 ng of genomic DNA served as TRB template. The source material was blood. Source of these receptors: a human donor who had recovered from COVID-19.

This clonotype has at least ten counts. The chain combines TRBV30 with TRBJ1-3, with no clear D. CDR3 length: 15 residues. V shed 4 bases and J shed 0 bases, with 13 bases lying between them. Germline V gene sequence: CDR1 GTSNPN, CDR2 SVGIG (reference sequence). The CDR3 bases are TGTGCCTGGATAGGCAGAGTTAACTCTGGAAACACCATATATTTT. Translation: CAWIGRVNSGNTIYF.

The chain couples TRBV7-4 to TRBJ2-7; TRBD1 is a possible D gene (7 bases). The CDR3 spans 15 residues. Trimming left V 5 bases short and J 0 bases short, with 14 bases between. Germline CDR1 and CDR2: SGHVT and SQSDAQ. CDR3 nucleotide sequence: TGTGCCAGCAGCCCATGGGGGGACAGCTCCTACGAGCAGTACTTC. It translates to CASSPWGDSSYEQYF. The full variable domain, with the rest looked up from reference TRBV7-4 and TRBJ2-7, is GAGVSQSPRYKVAKRGRDVALRCDSISGHVTLYWYRQTLGQGSEVLTYSQSDAQRDKSGRPSGRFSAERPERSVSTLKIQRTEQGDSAVYLCASSPWGDSSYEQYFGPGTRLTVT.

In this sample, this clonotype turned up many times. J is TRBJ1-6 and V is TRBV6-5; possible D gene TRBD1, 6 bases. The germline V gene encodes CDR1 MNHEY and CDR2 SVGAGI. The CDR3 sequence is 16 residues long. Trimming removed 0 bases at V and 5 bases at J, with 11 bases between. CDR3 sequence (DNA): TGTGCCAGCAGTTACTCGATTTCAGGGGATAATTCACCCCTCCACTTT. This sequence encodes CASSYSISGDNSPLHF.

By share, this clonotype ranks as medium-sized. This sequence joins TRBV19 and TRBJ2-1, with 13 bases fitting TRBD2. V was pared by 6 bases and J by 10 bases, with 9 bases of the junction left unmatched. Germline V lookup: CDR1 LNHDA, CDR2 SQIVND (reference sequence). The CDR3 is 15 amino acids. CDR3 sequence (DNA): TGTGCCAGTAGCATCACTAGCGGGGGGGCCGGGGAGCAGTTCTTC. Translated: CASSITSGGAGEQFF.

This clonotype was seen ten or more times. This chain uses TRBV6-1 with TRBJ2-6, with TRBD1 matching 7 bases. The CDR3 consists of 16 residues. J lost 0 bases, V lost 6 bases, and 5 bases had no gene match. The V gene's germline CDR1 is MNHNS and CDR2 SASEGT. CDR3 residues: CASRPTGRSGANVLTF. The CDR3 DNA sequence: TGTGCCAGCAGGCCGACAGGGCGCTCTGGGGCCAACGTCCTGACTTTC.

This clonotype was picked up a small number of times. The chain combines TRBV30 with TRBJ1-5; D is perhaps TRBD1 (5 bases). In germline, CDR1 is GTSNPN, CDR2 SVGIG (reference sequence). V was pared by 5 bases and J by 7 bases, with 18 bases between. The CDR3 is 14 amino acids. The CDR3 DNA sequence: TGTGCCTGGGAGGGGATTTCGAATAGGCAGCCCCAGCATTTT. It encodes CAWEGISNRQPQHF. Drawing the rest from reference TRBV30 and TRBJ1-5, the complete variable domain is SQTIHQWPATLVQPVGSPLSLECTVEGTSNPNLYWYRQAAGRGLQLLFYSVGIGQISSEVPQNLSASRPQDRQFILSSKKLLLSDSGFYLCAWEGISNRQPQHFGDGTRLSIL.

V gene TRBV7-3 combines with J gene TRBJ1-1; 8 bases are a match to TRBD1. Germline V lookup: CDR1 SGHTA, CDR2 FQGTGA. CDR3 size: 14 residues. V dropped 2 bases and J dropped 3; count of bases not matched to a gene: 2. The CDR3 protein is CASSLAGGYTEAFF. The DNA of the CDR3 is TGTGCCAGCAGCTTAGCAGGGGGCTACACTGAAGCTTTCTTT. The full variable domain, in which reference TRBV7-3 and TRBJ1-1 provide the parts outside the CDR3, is GAGVSQTPSNKVTEKGKYVELRCDPISGHTALYWYRQSLGQGPEFLIYFQGTGAADDSGLPNDRFFAVRPEGSVSTLKIQRTERGDSAVYLCASSLAGGYTEAFFGQGTRLTVV.

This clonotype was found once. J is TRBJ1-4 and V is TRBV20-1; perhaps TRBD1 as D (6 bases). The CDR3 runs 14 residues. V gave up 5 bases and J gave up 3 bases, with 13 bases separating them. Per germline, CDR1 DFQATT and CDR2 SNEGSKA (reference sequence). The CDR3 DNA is TGCAGTGCTTACAGACAGGTCGCTAATGAAAAACTGTTTTTT. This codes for CSAYRQVANEKLFF.

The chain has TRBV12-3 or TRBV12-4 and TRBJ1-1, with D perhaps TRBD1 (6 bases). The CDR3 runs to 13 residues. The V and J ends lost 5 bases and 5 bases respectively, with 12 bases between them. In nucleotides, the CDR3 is TGTGCCAGCAGTCTGCAGGGGCGGACTGAAGCTTTCTTT. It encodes CASSLQGRTEAFF.

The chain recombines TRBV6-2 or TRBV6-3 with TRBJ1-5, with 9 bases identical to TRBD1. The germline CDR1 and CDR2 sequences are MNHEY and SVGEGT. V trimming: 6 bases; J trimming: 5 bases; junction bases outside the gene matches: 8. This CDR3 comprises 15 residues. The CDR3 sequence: CASSRDRDYDQPQHF. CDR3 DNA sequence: TGTGCCAGCAGCCGGGACAGGGATTACGATCAGCCCCAGCATTTT.

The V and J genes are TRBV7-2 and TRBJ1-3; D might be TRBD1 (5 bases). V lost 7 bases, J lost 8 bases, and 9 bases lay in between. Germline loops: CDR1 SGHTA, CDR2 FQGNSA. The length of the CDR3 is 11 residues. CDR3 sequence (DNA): TGTGCCAGCACGGGGGTGTACACCATATATTTT. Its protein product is CASTGVYTIYF. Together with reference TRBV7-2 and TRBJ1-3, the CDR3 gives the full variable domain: GAGVSQSPSNKVTEKGKDVELRCDPISGHTALYWYRQSLGQGLEFLIYFQGNSAPDKSGLPSDRFSAERTGGSVSTLTIQRTQQEDSAVYLCASTGVYTIYFGEGSWLTVV.

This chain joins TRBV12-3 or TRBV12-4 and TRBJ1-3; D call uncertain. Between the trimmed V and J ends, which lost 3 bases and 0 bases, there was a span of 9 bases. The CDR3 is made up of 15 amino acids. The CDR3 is CASSFMGISGNTIYF. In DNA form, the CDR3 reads TGTGCCAGCAGTTTTATGGGGATCTCTGGAAACACCATATATTTT.

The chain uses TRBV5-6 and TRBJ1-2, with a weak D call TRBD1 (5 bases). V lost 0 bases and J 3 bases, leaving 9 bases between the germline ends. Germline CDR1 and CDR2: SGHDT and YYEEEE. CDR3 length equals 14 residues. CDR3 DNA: TGTGCCAGCAGCTTGGTGGGGGGACACTATGGCTACACCTTC. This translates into CASSLVGGHYGYTF.

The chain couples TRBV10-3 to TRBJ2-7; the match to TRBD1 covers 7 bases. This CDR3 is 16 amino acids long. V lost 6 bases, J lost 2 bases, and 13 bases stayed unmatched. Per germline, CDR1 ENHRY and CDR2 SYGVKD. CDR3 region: CAIRDPQTGPTYEQYF. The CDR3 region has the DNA TGTGCCATCAGGGATCCCCAGACAGGGCCTACCTACGAGCAGTACTTC.

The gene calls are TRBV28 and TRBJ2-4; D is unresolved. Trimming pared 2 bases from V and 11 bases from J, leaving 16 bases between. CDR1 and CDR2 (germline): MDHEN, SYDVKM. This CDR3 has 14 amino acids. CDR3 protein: CASSLAAAATFQYF. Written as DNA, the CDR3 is TGTGCCAGCAGTTTAGCGGCCGCGGCCACTTTTCAGTACTTC.

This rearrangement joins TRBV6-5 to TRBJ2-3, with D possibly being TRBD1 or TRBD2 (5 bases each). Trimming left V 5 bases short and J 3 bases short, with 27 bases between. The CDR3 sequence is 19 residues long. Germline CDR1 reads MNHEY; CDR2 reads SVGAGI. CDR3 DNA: TGTGCCAGCAGTGCAGCAGGGCAGCCCCAGCGGCCCGGGACAGATACGCAGTATTTT. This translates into CASSAAGQPQRPGTDTQYF.

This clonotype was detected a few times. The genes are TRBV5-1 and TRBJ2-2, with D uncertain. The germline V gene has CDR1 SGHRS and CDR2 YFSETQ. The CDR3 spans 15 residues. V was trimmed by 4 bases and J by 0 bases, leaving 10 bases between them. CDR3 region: CASSEGATNTGELFF. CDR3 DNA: TGCGCCAGCAGCGAAGGAGCCACGAACACCGGGGAGCTGTTTTTT.

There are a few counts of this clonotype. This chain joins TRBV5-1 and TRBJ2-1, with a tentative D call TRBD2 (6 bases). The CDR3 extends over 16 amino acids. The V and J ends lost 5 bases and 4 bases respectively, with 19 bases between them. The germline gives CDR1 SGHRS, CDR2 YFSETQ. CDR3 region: CASSPLNGEAYNEQFF. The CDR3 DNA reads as TGCGCCAGCAGTCCCTTGAACGGGGAGGCTTACAATGAGCAGTTCTTC.

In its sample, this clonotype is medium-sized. The CDR3 nucleotides are TGTGCCTGGAGTGCCCTACAGGGAGTCGGGGAGCTGTTTTTT. It translates to CAWSALQGVGELFF. V usage is TRBV30 and J usage is TRBJ2-2, with a weak D call TRBD1 (6 bases). The V gene lost 1 base and the J gene lost 7 bases, with 13 bases spanning the gap. Germline V lookup: CDR1 GTSNPN, CDR2 SVGIG (reference sequence). The CDR3 loop spans 14 amino acids.

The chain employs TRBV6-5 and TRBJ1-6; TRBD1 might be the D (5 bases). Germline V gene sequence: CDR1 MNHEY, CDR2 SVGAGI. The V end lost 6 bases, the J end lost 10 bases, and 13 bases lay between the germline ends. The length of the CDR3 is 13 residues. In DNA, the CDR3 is TGTGCCAGCAGCAGCGGGACTTTCTCACCCCTCCACTTT. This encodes CASSSGTFSPLHF.

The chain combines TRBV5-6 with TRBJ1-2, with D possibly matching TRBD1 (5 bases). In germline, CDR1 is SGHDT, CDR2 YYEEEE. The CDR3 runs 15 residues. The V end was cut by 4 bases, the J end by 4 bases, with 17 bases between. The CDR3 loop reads CASSPGVGLTYGYTF. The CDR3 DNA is TGTGCCAGCAGCCCGGGGGTGGGTCTGACCTATGGCTACACCTTC.

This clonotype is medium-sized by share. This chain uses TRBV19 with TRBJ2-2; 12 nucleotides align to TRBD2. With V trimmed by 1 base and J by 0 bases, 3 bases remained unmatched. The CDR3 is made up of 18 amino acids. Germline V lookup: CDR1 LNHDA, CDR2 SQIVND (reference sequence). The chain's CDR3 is CASSIALAGGANTGELFF. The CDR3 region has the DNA TGTGCCAGTAGTATAGCACTAGCGGGGGGCGCGAACACCGGGGAGCTGTTTTTT. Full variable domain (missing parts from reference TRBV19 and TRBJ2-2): DGGITQSPKYLFRKEGQNVTLSCEQNLNHDAMYWYRQDPGQGLRLIYYSQIVNDFQKGDIAEGYSVSREKKESFPLTVTSAQKNPTAFYLCASSIALAGGANTGELFFGEGSRLTVL.

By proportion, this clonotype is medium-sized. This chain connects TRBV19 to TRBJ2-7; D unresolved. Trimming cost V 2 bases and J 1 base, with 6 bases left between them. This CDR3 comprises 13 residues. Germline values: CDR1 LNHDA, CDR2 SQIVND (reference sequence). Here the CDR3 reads CASSITGSYEQYF. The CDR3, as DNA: TGTGCCAGTAGTATAACCGGGTCCTACGAGCAGTACTTC.

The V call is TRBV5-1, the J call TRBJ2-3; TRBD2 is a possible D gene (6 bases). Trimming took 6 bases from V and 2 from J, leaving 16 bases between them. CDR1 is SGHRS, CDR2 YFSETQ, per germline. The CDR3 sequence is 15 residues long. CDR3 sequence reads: CASNLQTSPTDTQYF. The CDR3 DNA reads TGCGCCAGCAACCTCCAAACTAGCCCCACAGATACGCAGTATTTT.

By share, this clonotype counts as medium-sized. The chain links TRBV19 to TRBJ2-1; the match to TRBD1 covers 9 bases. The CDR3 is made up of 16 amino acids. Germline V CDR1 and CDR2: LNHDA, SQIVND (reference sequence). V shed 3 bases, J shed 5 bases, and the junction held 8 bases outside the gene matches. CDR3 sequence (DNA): TGTGCCAGTAGTATCCACCCGGGACAGGGCCACAATGAGCAGTTCTTC. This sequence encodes CASSIHPGQGHNEQFF.